This TCR beta chain was obtained from a study of T-cell memory formation after mild COVID-19 (dated by TCRdb to the early 2020s). A note on the overall study: TCR sequence clusters from the two donors were found to be largely donor specific. T-cell clones expanding and contracting after mild COVID-19 in a couple of donors were tracked by longitudinal TCRalpha and TCRbeta repertoire sequencing. The cohort was made up of two young adult volunteers, one female and one male, who were previously healthy. Broader findings and caveats from the paper: SARS-CoV-2 specificity of the second-wave clones peaking on day 37 was not confirmed. Contracting CD4+ clones were located mainly in the CM and EM memory subsets, whereas CD8+ clones were found to be enriched in EMRA. Some responding clones were detected in pre-infection memory, suggesting pre-existing cross-reactive memory T cells joined the SARS-CoV-2 response. Clones that contracted from day 15 to 85 showed balanced CD4/CD8 phenotypes, whereas a second wave of clones that expanded from day 15 to 37 leaned towards CD4+. Only a couple of mild cases were covered in the study, and larger cohorts including severe cases with pre-infection samples were considered necessary.

Points on this clonotype: Its antigen is not yet known. A read error may be the cause here, since a much bigger clone is one base away.

PBMCs were isolated by Ficoll-Paque density gradient centrifugation. Instrument used: Illumina NovaSeq 6000. TCRalpha and TCRbeta cDNA libraries were built by 5'RACE with constant-segment primers, adding sample barcodes and unique molecular identifiers. Trizol reagent was used to extract RNA from every sample. Amplification of the libraries took two PCR steps, and the second step added a second sample barcode plus Illumina TruSeq adapters. Sequencing of the libraries was done on an Illumina NovaSeq, producing 2 x 150 bp paired-end reads. Under the source paper's analysis protocol: With migec v1.2.7, reads were demultiplexed and then collapsed into UMI-guided consensus sequences. With mixcr v2.1.11, UMI consensuses were aligned to TRA and TRB V and J templates and assembled into clonotypes. Clonotypes were classified as expanded or contracted when called significant by both edgeR and NoisET, with noise models trained on biological replicates. For edgeR calls, the thresholds were a false discovery rate-adjusted p below 0.01 and a log2 fold-change of 1. As an exploratory analysis of dynamics, max-normalized trajectories of the 1000 most abundant clonotypes were examined with PCA combined with hierarchical clustering. Each responding clone was given a CD4 or CD8 phenotype based on the CD4+ and CD8+ repertoires, which had been sequenced separately. TCRdb applied fastp at Q25 and MiXCR to the public reads, then kept only in-frame beta chains. CDR3 protein duplicates are merged, each entry listing the most common genes and DNA. TCRdb's processing, not the authors', yielded these V and J calls. In all, the sample holds some 490,000 distinct CDR3 sequences, and around a sixth of those were seen once. The ten largest clones add up to about 12% of the sample.

The sequence was collected from an adult woman who had mild COVID-19 (a few samples of this study predate the infection). The sample titles of this study are shuffled in the database, so cell type and time point are left out; the donor was told from shared clones. Sequenced sample: PBMCs or a T cell subset sorted from them (not recorded which).

The encoded CDR3 is CASSGRVVLNEQFF. Here is the DNA: TGTGCCAGCAGCGGCCGGGTGGTTCTCAATGAGCAGTTCTTC. The V and J segments used are TRBV12-3 or TRBV12-4 and TRBJ2-1, with the D gene not confidently named. V was cut back by 6 bases and J by 6 bases, leaving a gap of 15 bases between them. Measured from the cysteine to the phenylalanine, the CDR3 is 14 residues long. The sequence is cut down to CDR3 DNA, 42 bases in frame from base 1.